A selection of T cell receptor beta chains follows, all from one sample in a study of CXCR3-negative and CXCR3-positive naive CD8 T cells. TCRdb reprocessed the 5' RACE reads, with one entry per CDR3 protein and no DNA. The sample has under 150,000 distinct CDR3 sequences. Material: naive CXCR3+ CD8+ T cells from blood. Receptors originate from a human donor in good health. Some clones in this sample may be carry-over from other donors' samples. Each CDR3 is given with its conserved first and last residue.

V gene	CDR3 length	J gene	CDR3 protein
TRBV28	13	TRBJ2-1	CASSLGPGNEQFF
TRBV15	14	TRBJ2-2	CATSIVGDAGELFF
TRBV20-1	19	TRBJ2-7	CSARVVGTGVNAVGYEQYF
TRBV10-3	13	TRBJ2-7	CAISPGQDYEQYF
TRBV7-9	12	TRBJ2-1	CASSFTFHEQFF
TRBV5-1	15	TRBJ2-1	CASSLATGLSNEQFF
TRBV20-1	18	TRBJ2-1	CSARDSSGGLSSYNEQFF
TRBV4-1	14	TRBJ2-7	CASSPAGGVDEQYF
TRBV7-9	15	TRBJ2-3	CASSSGQFFTDTQYF
TRBV5-1	12	TRBJ1-2	CASSWGEDGYTF
TRBV7-9	15	TRBJ2-7	CASSLLPGTPYEQYF
TRBV20-1	15	TRBJ2-3	CSASLGGIFTDTQYF
TRBV28	15	TRBJ2-1	CASSLLSGPHNEQFF
TRBV10-2	11	TRBJ2-5	CAIGSWETQYF